These 9 T cell receptor beta chains came from one sample sequenced in a study of T-cell reconstitution after alpha-beta-depleted transplantation in children. During its preparation, the TCRbeta library received unique molecular identifiers. Using its own MiXCR run on the PCR reads, TCRdb lists one record per CDR3 protein. The table shows some 600,000 distinct CDR3 sequences, with 10% to 15% occurring only once. This specimen was PBMCs, mostly from graft donor cells, taken 360 days after TCRalphabeta/CD19-depleted stem cell transplant. The receptors here all came from a male patient aged 10 to 17 who had a stem cell transplant for acute myeloid leukemia, so the T cells may come from the graft donor.

The chain has TRBV12-3 or TRBV12-4 and TRBJ2-7, with 11 bases matching TRBD2. Losses at the gene ends were 5 bases for V and 0 bases for J; bases not matched to a gene: 3. This CDR3 has 15 amino acids. CDR3 protein: CASSGGLADSYEQYF. CDR3 DNA sequence: TGTGCCAGCAGTGGGGGACTAGCGGACTCCTACGAGCAGTACTTC.

This clonotype was observed a few times. This chain joins TRBV12-3 or TRBV12-4 and TRBJ2-7, with TRBD1 identical over 7 bases. The junction had 4 bases not matched to a gene; V was cut back by 6 bases and J by 2 bases. The CDR3 is made up of 13 amino acids. The DNA for the CDR3 is TGTGCCAGCAGCAAGGGGGCAGCCTACGAGCAGTACTTC. Protein product: CASSKGAAYEQYF.

This clonotype was detected a few times. The CDR3 coding sequence is TGTGCCAGCAGCCACCCAGGTAGCTTGAATGAGCAGTTCTTC. It is translated as CASSHPGSLNEQFF. The chain combines TRBV7-2 with TRBJ2-1; no definite D call. Germline lookup yields CDR1 SGHTA and CDR2 FQGNSA. The CDR3 runs to 14 residues. The V gene lost 5 bases and the J gene lost 7 bases, with 15 bases spanning the gap.

This clonotype was recorded at least ten times. The chain has TRBV5-1 and TRBJ2-7, with 8 bases that match TRBD2. The V segment lost 1 base and the J segment 2 bases; nucleotides outside the gene matches: 2. From germline, CDR1 is SGHRS and CDR2 YFSETQ. The length of the CDR3 is 14 residues. The CDR3 nucleotides read TGCGCCAGCAGCTTGTACGGGAGGGCCTACGAGCAGTACTTC. Translation gives CASSLYGRAYEQYF.

The chain has TRBV20-1 and TRBJ2-1; the D is unclear. Germline-derived CDR1 and CDR2 are DFQATT and SNEGSKA (reference sequence). The CDR3 runs 12 residues. The V gene lost 0 bases and the J gene lost 9 bases, with 9 bases spanning the gap. CDR3 sequence (DNA): TGCAGTGCTAGAGATCAACTTGGTGAGCAGTTCTTC. Amino acid sequence: CSARDQLGEQFF.

This clonotype was counted only a few times. The CDR3 loop is CANPTREQETQYF. The CDR3 DNA reads TGTGCCAACCCAACTAGGGAACAAGAGACCCAGTACTTC. The chain is built from TRBV6-2 or TRBV6-3 and TRBJ2-5; the D gene is possibly TRBD2 (5 bases). The V end was cut by 10 bases, the J end by 2 bases, with 14 bases between. This CDR3 region has 13 residues. Germline V lookup: CDR1 MNHEY, CDR2 SVGEGT.

This chain uses TRBV30 with TRBJ2-1; 7 bases fit TRBD2. The CDR3 loop spans 12 amino acids. CDR1 is GTSNPN and CDR2 is SVGIG in the germline V gene (reference sequence). The trim removed 5 bases at V and 10 bases at J, leaving 8 bases unmatched. The CDR3, as DNA: TGTGCCTGGGAAAGACTAGCCCCAGAGCAGTTCTTC. Translating gives CAWERLAPEQFF.

This clonotype was counted many times. This rearrangement joins TRBV12-3 or TRBV12-4 to TRBJ2-1; D perhaps matches TRBD2 (6 bases). CDR3 size: 16 residues. The V gene lost 6 bases and the J gene lost 7 bases, with 22 bases spanning the gap. CDR3 DNA sequence: TGTGCCAGCAGAGGATCCGCCGGGACTTATAAGAATGAGCAGTTCTTC. Translation gives CASRGSAGTYKNEQFF.

This chain joins TRBV4-3 and TRBJ2-5; no definite D call. Germline V gene sequence: CDR1 LGHNA, CDR2 YSLEER. CDR3 size: 14 residues. Trimming shortened V by 0 bases and J by 1 base, and 6 bases separated the two germline ends. In DNA form, the CDR3 reads TGCGCCAGCAGCCAAGAAACAGTCCAAGAGACCCAGTACTTC. Protein sequence: CASSQETVQETQYF.